One and the same sample provided the 7 T cell receptor beta chains below, sequenced in a study of T cells in Graves' hyperthyroidism and ophthalmopathy. RNA transcripts yielded amplified TCR beta CDR3 regions. During a first-round RT-PCR of the TCR CDR3, the HTBI primer set was used. TCRdb re-called the multiplex PCR reads through MiXCR, storing one row per CDR3 protein. Among 600,000 to 650,000 distinct CDR3 sequences listed, 15% to 20% were seen once. The source material was blood. These receptors all stem from a woman in her twenties or thirties with Graves' hyperthyroidism.

The chain carries TRBV18 and TRBJ1-1; D is possibly TRBD1 (5 bases). The ends were cut back, 6 bases at V and 1 base at J, with 12 bases in the middle. The CDR3 covers 14 residues. Per the germline V gene, CDR1 is KGHSH and CDR2 is LQKENI. The CDR3 sequence is CASSPLGENTEAFF. The CDR3 DNA is TGTGCCAGCTCTCCTCTGGGGGAGAACACTGAAGCTTTCTTT.

V is TRBV6-4 and J is TRBJ2-2, with no clear D. The CDR3 extends over 12 amino acids. Trimming left V 2 bases short and J 6 bases short, with 4 bases between. From germline, CDR1 is MRHNA and CDR2 SNTAGT. In nucleotides, the CDR3 is TGTGCCAGCAGTGACGGGGCCGGGGAGCTGTTTTTT. Translated, it gives CASSDGAGELFF.

There are a few counts of this clonotype. As DNA, the CDR3 is TGTGCCAGCAGTTCCTGGGAGGGGATGATTGCTGAAGCTTTCTTT. Amino acid sequence: CASSSWEGMIAEAFF. This chain uses TRBV27 with TRBJ1-1; a possible D gene is TRBD1 (5 bases). The V end was cut by 4 bases, the J end by 6 bases, with 18 bases between. CDR3 length: 15 amino acids. Germline CDR1 reads MNHEY; CDR2 reads SMNVEV (reference sequence).

This clonotype has a handful of counts. The chain uses TRBV12-3 or TRBV12-4 and TRBJ2-7; a weak D match, TRBD1 (6 bases). Trimming stripped 8 bases from V and 7 bases from J, with 18 bases between. The CDR3 contains 13 residues. In nucleotides, the CDR3 is TGTGCCAGCGGAGACAGGCCGTGGGGGGAGCAGTACTTC. Translated: CASGDRPWGEQYF.

The genes are TRBV27 and TRBJ2-2, with no clear D. This CDR3 has 14 amino acids. Germline CDR1 MNHEY, CDR2 SMNVEV (reference sequence). The ends were cut back, 3 bases at V and 2 bases at J, with 7 bases in the middle. The CDR3 here is CASSFAINTGELFF. DNA for the CDR3: TGTGCCAGCAGTTTCGCAATAAACACCGGGGAGCTGTTTTTT.

The chain couples TRBV20-1 to TRBJ1-4; possible D gene TRBD1, 5 bases. Germline V gives CDR1 DFQATT, CDR2 SNEGSKA (reference sequence). The CDR3 is 11 residues long. V lost 3 bases and J 14 bases, leaving 13 bases between the germline ends. Here the CDR3 reads CSASGFQGLFF. CDR3 in DNA: TGCAGTGCTAGCGGCTTCCAGGGTCTGTTTTTT.

This clonotype was recorded at least ten times. J is TRBJ2-3 and V is TRBV7-2; the D is unclear. The length of the CDR3 is 15 residues. CDR1 and CDR2 (germline): SGHTA, FQGNSA. Trimming shortened V by 2 bases and J by 1 base, and 10 bases separated the two germline ends. The CDR3 reads CASSLYSRGTDTQYF. The CDR3 DNA is TGTGCCAGCAGCTTATATAGTCGCGGCACAGATACGCAGTATTTT.